One sample yielded the 25 T cell receptor beta chains listed below, sequenced in a study of cytomegalovirus exposure and HLA in healthy donors. The PCR was carried out with 60 Vbeta primers and 13 Jbeta primers. Sequenced by immunoSEQ multiplex PCR; TCRdb stores in-frame clones only, minus some. The table includes under 150,000 clones, roughly 80% detected once. The sequenced sample consisted of PBMCs. The receptor source for this set is a woman aged 35 to 49 in good health and CMV-seronegative.

The chain combines TRBV5-6 with TRBJ2-5; tentatively, D is TRBD1 (6 bases). CDR3 size: 16 residues. Germline V gene data show CDR1 as SGHDT and CDR2 as YYEEEE. V was shortened by 2 bases and J by 3 bases, with 17 bases between the two germline ends. The CDR3 DNA reads as TGTGCCAGCAGCTTTCATTTGCAGGGGCTGGAAGAGACCCAGTACTTC. Translation gives CASSFHLQGLEETQYF.

The V call is TRBV5-1, the J call TRBJ2-7; 8 bases are a match to TRBD2. The V and J ends lost 0 bases and 5 bases, in that order; junction bases with no gene match: 7. The CDR3 has 15 residues. CDR1 is SGHRS, CDR2 YFSETQ, per germline. CDR3 in DNA: TGCGCCAGCAGCTTGGCGGGGACTAGTATCCACGAGCAGTACTTC. This codes for CASSLAGTSIHEQYF. The whole variable domain, filled in from reference TRBV5-1 and TRBJ2-7, reads KAGVTQTPRYLIKTRGQQVTLSCSPISGHRSVSWYQQTPGQGLQFLFEYFSETQRNKGNFPGRFSGRQFSNSRSEMNVSTLELGDSALYLCASSLAGTSIHEQYFGPGTRLTVT.

This chain joins TRBV20-1 and TRBJ1-1; D is unresolved. Germline CDR1 is DFQATT and CDR2 is SNEGSKA (reference sequence). CDR3 length: 11 amino acids. V was cut by 5 bases and J by 5 bases, with 9 bases left in between. The CDR3 DNA reads TGCAGTGCTTCTCGGACTACTGAAGCTTTCTTT. It specifies CSASRTTEAFF.

The chain is built from TRBV9 and TRBJ1-1, with D maybe TRBD1 (5 bases). V dropped 0 bases and J dropped 0 bases, with 6 bases sitting between them. There are 14 residues in the CDR3. Germline CDR1 and CDR2: SGDLS and YYNGEE. This chain's CDR3 is CASSVGTLNTEAFF. In DNA, the CDR3 is TGTGCCAGCAGCGTAGGGACATTGAACACTGAAGCTTTCTTT.

CDR3 residues: CASSAGQGVGGYTF. In nucleotides, the CDR3 is TGTGCCAGCAGCGCGGGACAGGGGGTAGGAGGCTACACCTTC. The gene calls are TRBV9 and TRBJ1-2, with 11 bases fitting TRBD1. V lost 3 bases to trimming and J lost 8 bases; unmatched junction nucleotides: 6. The CDR3 loop spans 14 amino acids. Germline CDR1 is SGDLS and CDR2 is YYNGEE.

The rearrangement joins TRBV5-4 to TRBJ2-5, with 7 positions matching TRBD1. Germline V gene sequence: CDR1 SGHNT, CDR2 YYREEE (reference sequence). The CDR3 consists of 17 residues. V dropped 3 bases and J dropped 1; count of bases not matched to a gene: 12. CDR3: CASSSNSGGRFQETQYF. CDR3 DNA sequence: TGTGCCAGCAGCTCCAACTCAGGGGGTCGTTTCCAAGAGACCCAGTACTTC.

This clone was observed many times. The gene calls are TRBV7-9 and TRBJ2-7, with 7 bases that match TRBD2. Germline trimming cut 5 bases from V and 0 bases from J; bases unmatched to any gene: 7. The CDR3 runs to 15 residues. The germline gives CDR1 SEHNR, CDR2 FQNEAQ (reference sequence). The CDR3 here is CASSLRGRGSYEQYF. DNA of the CDR3: TGTGCCAGCAGCCTAAGAGGGAGGGGCTCCTACGAGCAGTACTTC.

The CDR3 is CASSQEFTSDTGELFF. CDR3 bases: TGTGCCAGCAGCCAAGAATTTACTAGCGACACCGGGGAGCTGTTTTTT. The rearrangement uses TRBV4-2 and TRBJ2-2; 7 nucleotides match TRBD2. CDR1 LGHNA and CDR2 YNFKEQ come from the germline V gene. The trim removed 0 bases at V and 3 bases at J, leaving 4 bases unmatched. The CDR3 consists of 16 residues.

This clone turned up a few times. The CDR3: CASSQDRRVRVEAFF. The CDR3 bases are TGCGCCAGCAGCCAAGATCGTCGGGTCCGGGTAGAAGCTTTCTTT. This chain uses TRBV4-3 with TRBJ1-1; D gene uncertain. The germline CDR1 and CDR2 sequences are LGHNA and YSLEER. The CDR3 runs to 15 residues. The V gene lost 0 bases and the J gene lost 8 bases, with 16 bases spanning the gap.

CDR3 sequence (DNA): TGCGCCAGCAAACCGGGACAGGGCAACTATGGCTACACCTTC. As protein: CASKPGQGNYGYTF. This chain connects TRBV5-1 to TRBJ1-2; TRBD1 matches 9 bases. Trimming removed 6 bases from V and 2 bases from J; junction bases left unmatched: 5. The germline gives CDR1 SGHRS, CDR2 YFSETQ. This CDR3 has 14 amino acids.

This chain links TRBV28 with TRBJ2-7; perhaps TRBD1 as D (6 bases). Germline loops: CDR1 MDHEN, CDR2 SYDVKM. This CDR3 region has 13 residues. Trimming took off 7 bases at V and 2 bases at J, with 12 bases between the two ends. CDR3 sequence (DNA): TGTGCCAGCATCGAGACAGGTACCTACGAGCAGTACTTC. Translated: CASIETGTYEQYF.

The CDR3 is CASSLQGDRAYGGELFF. The CDR3 coding sequence is TGCGCCAGCAGCCTCCAAGGGGACAGGGCGTATGGCGGGGAGCTGTTTTTT. The chain couples TRBV5-1 to TRBJ2-2; TRBD1 matches 9 bases. The trim removed 4 bases at V and 7 bases at J, leaving 14 bases unmatched. Looked up from germline, CDR1 is SGHRS and CDR2 is YFSETQ. The CDR3 extends over 17 amino acids.

The CDR3 DNA reads as TGTGCCAGCAGTTACTCGGCCCAGGAAGTTCCCCTCCACTTT. Translated, it gives CASSYSAQEVPLHF. This sequence joins TRBV6-5 and TRBJ1-6; unclear D gene. V shed 0 bases and J shed 13 bases, with 13 bases lying between them. From germline, CDR1 is MNHEY and CDR2 SVGAGI. CDR3 length: 14 amino acids.

This clone was picked up many times. The chain has TRBV9 and TRBJ1-3, with 7 bases aligning to TRBD1. Germline CDR1 reads SGDLS; CDR2 reads YYNGEE. Unmatched junction bases numbered 3, after V lost 2 bases and J lost 4 bases. CDR3 size: 14 residues. The CDR3 region is CASSVGTVGNTIYF. CDR3 in DNA: TGTGCCAGCAGCGTCGGGACAGTAGGAAACACCATATATTTT.

This clone is a singleton in its sample. The chain uses TRBV21-1 and TRBJ1-2; TRBD1 is the table's D call, not checked against the DNA. TRBV21-1 is recorded as a pseudogene. CDR3 size: 16 residues. CDR3 region: CASTPGDRVSNYGYTF. CDR3 DNA sequence: TGTGCCAGCACCCCAGGGGACAGGGTTTCTAACTATGGCTACACCTTC.

This clone appeared a single time. An end of the junction does not agree with germline; a read error may underlie this. The V gene is TRBV7-7, the J gene TRBJ2-5; TRBD2 agrees at 11 bases. This CDR3 has 17 residues. Germline V CDR1 and CDR2: SSHAT, FNYEAQ (reference sequence). The CDR3 DNA is TGTGCTAGCAGCTCCCATACTAGCGGGAGTGGAGGGGAGACCCAGTACTTC. It yields the protein CASSSHTSGSGGETQYF.

This clone was counted a few times. The rearrangement uses TRBV5-4 and TRBJ1-4; the D is unclear. The ends were cut back, 0 bases at V and 0 bases at J, with 3 bases in the middle. This CDR3 spans 14 amino acids. The V gene's germline CDR1 is SGHNT and CDR2 YYREEE (reference sequence). CDR3 in amino acids: CASSLAATNEKLFF. Here the CDR3 DNA reads TGTGCCAGCAGCTTGGCCGCAACTAATGAAAAACTGTTTTTT.

The V and J genes are TRBV4-1 and TRBJ1-2; 8 positions match TRBD1. Trimming cost V 1 base and J 8 bases; bases outside gene matches: 12. Germline CDR1 is MGHRA and CDR2 is YSYEKL. The CDR3 totals 16 residues. CDR3 amino acids: CASSQVGDRRPGGYTF. CDR3 in DNA: TGCGCCAGCAGCCAAGTAGGGGACAGGCGACCGGGGGGCTACACCTTC.

The V call is TRBV20-1, the J call TRBJ1-2, with D possibly TRBD1 on 6 matching bases. V was pared by 3 bases and J by 8 bases, with 10 bases between. From germline, CDR1 is DFQATT and CDR2 SNEGSKA (reference sequence). The CDR3 length is 11 residues. The CDR3 loop reads CSASRGIGYTF. CDR3 sequence (DNA): TGCAGTGCTAGCAGGGGCATCGGCTACACCTTC.

The sample holds a few counts of this clone. The chain links TRBV4-3 to TRBJ1-6, with D possibly matching TRBD1 (5 bases). CDR3 length: 15 residues. Germline V gives CDR1 LGHNA, CDR2 YSLEER. V was shortened by 5 bases and J by 2 bases, with 10 bases between the two germline ends. CDR3 sequence reads: CASSSEGTYNSPLHF. The CDR3 DNA reads as TGCGCCAGCAGCTCGGAGGGGACCTATAATTCACCCCTCCACTTT.

This sequence joins TRBV9 and TRBJ2-5; TRBD2 agrees at 7 bases. J lost 4 bases, V lost 4 bases, and 16 bases had no gene match. This CDR3 is 17 amino acids long. Germline V CDR1 and CDR2: SGDLS, YYNGEE. CDR3 sequence: CASSTTWGEGPGETQYF. The CDR3, as DNA: TGTGCCAGCAGCACCACATGGGGGGAGGGGCCAGGAGAGACCCAGTACTTC.

The chain is built from TRBV4-3 and TRBJ1-2; D is unresolved. Germline lookup yields CDR1 LGHNA and CDR2 YSLEER. Between the trimmed V and J ends, which lost 4 bases and 2 bases, there was a span of 17 bases. The CDR3 is 16 amino acids. CDR3 coding DNA: TGCGCCAGCAGCCCAAGCCGAGGAGGGAGAAACTATGGCTACACCTTC. Protein product: CASSPSRGGRNYGYTF.

The DNA for the CDR3 is TGTGCCAGCAGGGCTCAGGGGGCGCGCCCAGATACGCAGTATTTT. It specifies CASRAQGARPDTQYF. The chain is built from TRBV28 and TRBJ2-3; 8 nucleotides align to TRBD1. The J segment lost 4 bases and the V segment lost 6 bases, leaving 9 bases of the junction unmatched. CDR1 is MDHEN and CDR2 is SYDVKM in the germline V gene. The CDR3 runs 15 residues.

The rearrangement joins TRBV6-5 to TRBJ2-7; perhaps TRBD1 as D (6 bases). CDR3 length: 13 amino acids. The V gene lost 5 bases and the J gene lost 3 bases, with 11 bases spanning the gap. Looked up from germline, CDR1 is MNHEY and CDR2 is SVGAGI. CDR3 sequence: CASSRTDFYEQYF. DNA for the CDR3: TGTGCCAGCAGTCGGACAGATTTCTACGAGCAGTACTTC.

V usage is TRBV10-3 and J usage is TRBJ1-1; D gene uncertain. This CDR3 spans 14 amino acids. V gave up 6 bases and J gave up 0 bases, with 11 bases separating them. Germline V gene lookup returns CDR1 ENHRY and CDR2 SYGVKD. Here the CDR3 DNA reads TGTGCCATCAGACCGACGGCGGTGAACACTGAAGCTTTCTTT. Its translation is CAIRPTAVNTEAFF.